Given below is one T cell receptor beta chain in context. This sample was taken from a study of blood T cell repertoires in COVID-19. About the research overall: COVID-19 samples from acute and convalescent phases originated in the United States, Italy and Spain. T cells, B-cell-depleted T cells, or PBMCs provided the cDNA or gDNA that served as material.

TCRdb's table, derived via immunoSEQ multiplex PCR, lists solely in-frame clones and lacks some. The data hold some 290,000 clones, with 80% to 90% observed a single time. Seattle's enrolled individuals joined amid active infection and were then monitored longitudinally. V was pared by 3 bases and J by 2 bases, with 5 bases between. Germline-derived CDR1 and CDR2 are SGHVS and FNYEAQ. The CDR3 loop spans 13 amino acids. The receptor was isolated from a woman aged 25 to 39 with COVID-19, enrolled during active disease. The specimen was peripheral blood. The chain carries TRBV7-6 and TRBJ2-1; no firm D call. The CDR3 coding sequence is TGTGCCAGCAGCTTGGCTGCCTACAATGAGCAGTTCTTC. It codes for CASSLAAYNEQFF.